This T cell receptor (beta chain) was identified during a study of blood T cell repertoires in COVID-19. Study as a whole: Some COVID-19 samples were acute and others convalescent; all came from the United States, Italy and Spain. Nucleic acid was either cDNA or gDNA, and it came from T cells, B-cell-depleted T cells, or PBMCs.

The germline CDR1 and CDR2 sequences are LGHDT and YNNKEL (reference sequence). V was clipped by 2 bases and J by 5 bases, with 10 bases between them. The CDR3 runs 13 residues. Authors' analysis steps: Amplifying reference gene primers gave estimates of nucleated cell counts. The assay was immunoSEQ multiplex PCR, and TCRdb's table has in-frame clones only and misses some. D and trimming were read from the DNA, whereas the V and J calls and clone size are those reported in that table. The repertoire has about 70,000 clones, roughly 91% of them found once; the top ten carry 1.4%. The sequenced sample consisted of peripheral blood. V is TRBV3-1 (or the pseudogene TRBV3-2) and J is TRBJ2-7, with a possible D match to TRBD1 (6 bases). This sequence was found in a human donor in a cohort sampled during active COVID-19. The CDR3 here is CASSQRGSDEQYF. CDR3 DNA sequence: TGTGCCAGCAGCCAAAGGGGGAGTGACGAGCAGTACTTC.